This T cell receptor beta chain was captured in a study of T cells in Graves' hyperthyroidism and ophthalmopathy. Study overall: Upon initial diagnosis and before any treatment, peripheral blood was collected.

The table lists this clonotype with many counts. V was clipped by 7 bases and J by 0 bases, with 18 bases between them. CDR1 is SNHLY, CDR2 FYNNEI, per germline. This CDR3 comprises 16 residues. Amplification of TCR beta CDR3 regions used RNA as the template. A set of HTBI primers served as the primers for a first-round RT-PCR of the TCR CDR3. MiXCR was run by TCRdb on the multiplex PCR reads, yielding one entry per CDR3 protein. Counted here are over 500,000 distinct CDR3 sequences, approximately 17% occurring once; the ten biggest clones make up approximately 18%. V and J are TRBV2 and TRBJ1-1; D may be TRBD1 (5 bases). The TCR sequence derives from a woman aged 18 to 35 with Graves' ophthalmopathy. The sample consisted of blood. DNA of the CDR3: TGTGCCAGCAAACAGGAACGGGGGGTCATGAACACTGAAGCTTTCTTT. It yields the protein CASKQERGVMNTEAFF.